Given below is one TCR beta chain in context. Its target is unknown. CDR3 size: 13 residues. Germline loops: CDR1 MNHNS, CDR2 SASEGT. The V end was cut by 8 bases, the J end by 5 bases, with 13 bases between. The entry originates in a study of T cells after yellow fever vaccination. Study outcomes and limitations: Shared CD4/CD8 clonotypes were a small share, likely from convergent recombination. Researchers report a weaker secondary response that nonetheless peaked faster, day 5 versus 15. Among primary-vaccination clones, most reappeared after the booster, at about 95% for CD4 and 88% for CD8.

TCR cDNA, made by 5'RACE template switching, carried an added universal primer site and UMIs. TCRdb called the 5' RACE reads again in MiXCR, with one record for every CDR3 protein. The top ten clones hold 11% to 15% of a sample with some 500,000 distinct CDR3 sequences, roughly 13% of them seen once. Here the sequenced sample was PBMCs, taken on the day of the yellow fever booster vaccination. The sequence was obtained from a man aged 25 to 40 who received the YFV17D yellow fever vaccine. J is TRBJ2-1 and V is TRBV6-1, with D uncertain. The CDR3 DNA sequence: TGTGCCAGCCGTCAAAGGACGGACAATGAGCAGTTCTTC. It encodes CASRQRTDNEQFF.